This T cell receptor beta chain was found in a study of blood T cell repertoires in COVID-19. Overall study context: The samples span acute and convalescent COVID-19 from the United States, Italy and Spain.

This table comes from immunoSEQ multiplex PCR, and its TCRdb copy is limited to in-frame clones, with some not included. The sample shows 300,000 to 450,000 clones, more than 75% of them seen only once. The germline gives CDR1 LGHDT, CDR2 YNNKEL (reference sequence). V gave up 3 bases and J gave up 4 bases, with 9 bases separating them. The length of the CDR3 is 13 residues. Assignment of participants to cohorts was predicated upon participant-reported clinical history. Recovery among Cohort 3 donors was established by two negative PCRs, clearance, or symptom resolution. Sequencing used PBMCs or T cells enriched from blood (not recorded which). The TCR comes from a young woman who had recovered from COVID-19. The chain uses TRBV3-1 (or the pseudogene TRBV3-2) and TRBJ1-1; D remains unclear. CDR3 sequence: CASSQEGGTEAFF. The DNA for the CDR3 is TGTGCCAGCAGCCAGGAGGGAGGCACTGAAGCTTTCTTT.